One sample yielded the 15 T cell receptor beta chains listed below, sequenced in a study of Graves' ophthalmopathy and Graves' hyperthyroidism. TCR beta CDR3 amplification used RNA transcripts. First-round RT-PCR employed HTBI primers, with a second-round multiplex PCR after it. TCRdb re-called the multiplex PCR reads with MiXCR, one entry per CDR3 protein. The repertoire holds about 25,000 distinct CDR3 sequences, with 45% to 60% as singletons. Sequencing input: peripheral blood. The receptors come from an adult woman with stable Graves' hyperthyroidism.

By proportion, this clonotype is medium-sized. The V call is TRBV19, the J call TRBJ1-6; unclear D gene. This CDR3 contains 14 residues. Germline V gene lookup returns CDR1 LNHDA and CDR2 SQIVND (reference sequence). Between the trimmed V and J ends, which lost 3 bases and 6 bases, there was a span of 9 bases. CDR3 DNA sequence: TGTGCCAGTAGTATGGTACACCTTAATTCACCCCTCCACTTT. It translates to CASSMVHLNSPLHF.

In this sample, this clonotype turned up many times. Possible read error: a much larger clone is one base away. The CDR3 does not close with the conserved phenylalanine or tryptophan, likely indicating a read error. The chain employs TRBV19 and TRBJ2-1, with TRBD2 identical over 8 bases. The CDR3 length is 16 residues. V was pared by 7 bases and J by 2 bases, with 10 bases of the junction left unmatched. The germline V gene has CDR1 LNHDA and CDR2 SQIVND (reference sequence). The CDR3 loop is CASTRTGGLPYNEQFL. DNA for the CDR3: TGTGCCAGTACCCGAACGGGAGGGCTACCCTACAATGAGCAGTTCCTC.

By its share, this clonotype is medium-sized. The V gene is TRBV15, the J gene TRBJ1-2, with D hard to call. This CDR3 region has 13 residues. CDR1 and CDR2 from the germline V gene are LNHNV and YYDKDF (reference sequence). V lost 1 base and J 2 bases, leaving 5 bases between the germline ends. Written as DNA, the CDR3 is TGTGCCACCAGCAGAGCAGGAAACTATGGCTACACCTTC. This sequence encodes CATSRAGNYGYTF.

V usage is TRBV20-1 and J usage is TRBJ1-2; 9 bases are shared with TRBD1. CDR3 size: 14 residues. In germline, CDR1 is DFQATT, CDR2 SNEGSKA (reference sequence). The V segment lost 5 bases and the J segment 3 bases; nucleotides outside the gene matches: 7. For the CDR3, the DNA is TGCAGTGCTCCACAGGGGGCTCGAGACTATGGCTACACCTTC. Protein: CSAPQGARDYGYTF.

This clonotype was seen repeatedly, ten times or more. The chain combines TRBV2 with TRBJ1-5, with D tentatively TRBD1 (5 bases). V was cut by 3 bases and J by 3 bases, with 6 bases left in between. Germline lookup yields CDR1 SNHLY and CDR2 FYNNEI. This CDR3 has 13 amino acids. The CDR3 region has the DNA TGTGCCAGCAGTGACAGGGTCAATCAGCCCCAGCATTTT. Protein: CASSDRVNQPQHF.

In its sample, this clonotype was seen a few times. V usage is TRBV29-1 and J usage is TRBJ2-1; 7 nucleotides match TRBD2. Germline V gene data show CDR1 as SQVTM and CDR2 as ANQGSEA. Germline trimming cut 4 bases from V and 6 bases from J; bases unmatched to any gene: 9. This CDR3 comprises 14 residues. DNA of the CDR3: TGCAGCGTTGGTAGTGCGGGAGACGGCAATGAGCAGTTCTTC. This sequence encodes CSVGSAGDGNEQFF.

This clonotype was observed many times. The V gene is TRBV6-2 or TRBV6-3, the J gene TRBJ2-7, with D possibly called TRBD1 or TRBD2 (5 bases each). The CDR3 has 13 amino acids. Trimming removed 6 bases at V and 6 bases at J, with 15 bases between. Germline lookup yields CDR1 MNHEY and CDR2 SVGEGT. The CDR3 DNA follows: TGTGCCAGCAGACAGGAGGTCCTCTCCGAGCAGTACTTC. Translated: CASRQEVLSEQYF.

Only a few counts were recorded for this clonotype. This chain connects TRBV20-1 to TRBJ1-3; no firm D call. The length of the CDR3 is 13 residues. CDR1 DFQATT and CDR2 SNEGSKA come from the germline V gene (reference sequence). V lost 6 bases and J 0 bases, leaving 9 bases between the germline ends. The DNA for the CDR3 is TGCAGTGCGAAGAAGGGCTCTGGAAACACCATATATTTT. Its protein product is CSAKKGSGNTIYF.

V and J are TRBV10-3 and TRBJ2-6, with 7 bases identical to TRBD1. Germline V gene sequence: CDR1 ENHRY, CDR2 SYGVKD. This CDR3 has 17 amino acids. Germline trimming cut 8 bases from V and 0 bases from J; bases unmatched to any gene: 10. The CDR3 region has the DNA TGTGCCATCGGCCTAGGGGGCCAGGGCTCTGGGGCCAACGTCCTGACTTTC. This encodes CAIGLGGQGSGANVLTF.

The rearrangement joins TRBV20-1 to TRBJ2-7, with 15 bases fitting TRBD2. After removal of 5 bases from V and 4 bases from J, the junction contained 12 bases not matched to a gene. The CDR3 totals 17 residues. CDR1 and CDR2 (germline): DFQATT, SNEGSKA (reference sequence). CDR3 region: CSASGLAGGHSGYEQYF. For the CDR3, the DNA is TGCAGTGCTTCGGGACTAGCGGGAGGCCACTCCGGGTACGAGCAGTACTTC.

This chain uses TRBV20-1 with TRBJ2-7; 8 bases align to TRBD2. The germline CDR1 and CDR2 sequences are DFQATT and SNEGSKA (reference sequence). CDR3 length equals 12 residues. CDR3 residues: CSRTGTSYEQYF. CDR3 nucleotides: TGCAGCCGAACCGGGACTAGTTACGAGCAGTACTTC.

In the case of this clonotype: One end of the junction fails to match germline, which may point to a read error. The chain has TRBV12-3 or TRBV12-4 and TRBJ2-3; a weak D match, TRBD2 (6 bases). This CDR3 has 14 amino acids. CDR3 sequence (DNA): TGTGCCAGCAGTTTTGGGGGGTATGGAGATACGCATTATTTC. Translation gives CASSFGGYGDTHYF.

This clonotype was recorded a few times. This rearrangement joins TRBV7-9 to TRBJ2-1, with D uncertain. The V gene's germline CDR1 is SEHNR and CDR2 FQNEAQ (reference sequence). With 6 bases removed from V and 8 bases from J, the gap between germline ends came to 17 bases. This CDR3 has 14 amino acids. Here the CDR3 DNA reads TGTGCCAGCAGTCCAGGTGGTGCTCTTGATGAGCAGTTCTTC. It yields the protein CASSPGGALDEQFF.

This clonotype rates as medium-sized. The rearrangement links TRBV20-1 to TRBJ2-7, with TRBD1 matching 7 bases. V lost 4 bases to trimming and J lost 5 bases; unmatched junction nucleotides: 14. The CDR3 runs to 15 residues. Germline V CDR1 and CDR2: DFQATT, SNEGSKA (reference sequence). The CDR3 sequence is CSATTRQGSQDEQYF. The CDR3 DNA follows: TGCAGTGCTACCACACGACAGGGTAGTCAGGACGAGCAGTACTTC.

The chain carries TRBV2 and TRBJ2-7, with TRBD1 identical over 8 bases. This CDR3 is 15 amino acids long. CDR1 and CDR2 from the germline V gene are SNHLY and FYNNEI. The ends lost 9 bases at V and 3 bases at J; junction bases unmatched: 13. CDR3 DNA sequence: TGTGCCAGACCTCAGGGGGCTCGACCTTACTACGAGCAGTACTTC. Translated: CARPQGARPYYEQYF.